Listed below are T cell receptor beta chains from one sample, sequenced in a study of shared T cell receptors in the human thymus. The data were produced by immunoSEQ multiplex PCR, yet TCRdb's version contains in-frame clones alone and is incomplete. The profile shows 700,000 or so clones, approximately 83% of them singletons. The data were also submitted as part of a second study, on human thymus T cells.

The sequenced material came from thymocytes. These TCRs come from a girl under three years old with a congenital heart defect. Each CDR3 is given with its conserved first and last residue.

CDR3 length	J gene	V gene	CDR3 protein
15	TRBJ1-1	TRBV18	CASSPPYPGSWEAFF
16	TRBJ2-1	TRBV6-6	CASSPRTGTRSIEQFF
16	TRBJ2-2	TRBV15	CATSRDYRGPGGELFF
15	TRBJ1-6	TRBV7-9	CASSLDGRGNSPLHF
13	TRBJ1-2	TRBV5-4	CASSPWDTGGYTF
15	TRBJ1-2	TRBV6-5	CASSYLRQGPGGYTF
16	TRBJ1-1	TRBV6-6	CASSQGGTPMNTEAFF
15	TRBJ2-7	TRBV18	CASSPLPSDFISQYF
16	TRBJ2-1	TRBV19	CASSTQTGTVNNEQFF
17	TRBJ1-4	TRBV12-5	CASGLVNYRDRREKLFF
18	TRBJ2-7	TRBV2	CASRPTSRDRVFSYEQYF
17	TRBJ2-2	TRBV28	CASSPPSGVPSTGELFF
15	TRBJ1-5	TRBV19	CASSRDRALNQPQHF
15	TRBJ1-2	TRBV5-6	CASSLWPWQDYGYTF
15	TRBJ2-5	TRBV7-8	CASSEERGLQETQYF
20	TRBJ1-2	TRBV15	CATSRVPVSRTVEVLYGYTF
14	TRBJ2-7	TRBV27	CASSDHRGGREQYF
20	TRBJ1-1	TRBV9	CASSVEPGQGRDVRDTEAFF
17	TRBJ1-4	TRBV5-1	CASSPISNRQTNEKLFF
15	TRBJ2-1	TRBV4-2	CASSQGSGGASEQFF